The 31 T cell receptor beta chains reported below all come from one sample, sequenced in a study of tumor-infiltrating lymphocytes in oesophageal squamous cell carcinoma (dated by TCRdb to 2015 to 2016). Library construction relied on PCR. Sequenced using an Illumina HiSeq 2000. TCRdb's own reprocessing of the public reads used fastp at Q25 and MiXCR and kept productive beta chains. A single entry per CDR3 protein holds the most common genes and DNA from its merged rows. This sample gives under 20,000 distinct CDR3 sequences in total; 35% to 45% of them show up just once. The ten largest clones represent 25% to 35% of the sample. The sequencing input was esophageal tumor tissue. These receptors were taken from a male donor with esophageal squamous cell carcinoma.

This clonotype was seen at least ten times. Being one base from a much bigger clone, this may be a read error. The chain is built from TRBV12-3 or TRBV12-4 and TRBJ2-7, with TRBD2 matching over 10 bases. The CDR3 is 16 amino acids. With 6 bases clipped from V and 7 bases from J, the junction kept 15 bases outside the gene matches. The CDR3 reads CASRRTSGQGDQEQYF. The DNA for the CDR3 is TGTGCCAGCAGAAGGACTAGCGGCCAAGGGGACCAGGAGCAGTACTTC.

At least ten counts were recorded for this clonotype. The chain employs TRBV7-9 and TRBJ2-7; D unclear. Per germline, CDR1 SEHNR and CDR2 FQNEAQ (reference sequence). This CDR3 is built from 15 residues. The V and J ends lost 1 base and 7 bases respectively, with 17 bases between them. The CDR3 is CASSLDRSVAAEQYF. As DNA, the CDR3 is TGTGCCAGCAGCTTAGATAGGAGCGTAGCCGCTGAGCAGTACTTC.

This clonotype was recorded at least ten times. V is TRBV6-1 and J is TRBJ1-1; D is unresolved. This CDR3 contains 14 residues. Per the germline V gene, CDR1 is MNHNS and CDR2 is SASEGT. The ends were cut back, 7 bases at V and 1 base at J, with 13 bases in the middle. This chain's CDR3 is CASTIDGGNTEAFF. CDR3 DNA sequence: TGTGCCAGCACTATAGACGGAGGGAACACTGAAGCTTTCTTT.

This clonotype was detected many times. The chain has TRBV11-2 and TRBJ1-3, with D perhaps TRBD1 (5 bases). From germline, CDR1 is SGHAT and CDR2 FQNNGV. Trimming left V 4 bases short and J 2 bases short, with 9 bases between. This CDR3 has 14 amino acids. The CDR3 DNA reads TGTGCCAGCAGCTCGGGACGCGCTGGAAACACCATATATTTT. Translating gives CASSSGRAGNTIYF.

This clonotype appeared a few times. The rearrangement joins TRBV9 to TRBJ1-1; 7 nucleotides line up with TRBD1. V shed 4 bases, J shed 0 bases, and the junction held 12 bases outside the gene matches. Germline assignment: CDR1 SGDLS and CDR2 YYNGEE. This CDR3 has 17 amino acids. CDR3 residues: CASSRSDREAMNTEAFF. CDR3 bases: TGTGCCAGCAGCAGAAGTGACAGGGAAGCCATGAACACTGAAGCTTTCTTT.

This clonotype has only a few counts. Because the CDR3 is missing its conserved closing phenylalanine or tryptophan, this is likely a read error. No DNA is shown, since the ends of the CDR3 on it are uncertain; the CDR3 is the one TCRdb lists. The chain is built from TRBV7-8 and TRBJ2-1. The CDR3 contains 18 residues when both ends are counted. Germline CDR1 and CDR2: SGHVS and FQNEAQ. CDR3 protein: CASSPTQRYSNYGYTFGS.

The chain couples TRBV15 to TRBJ2-5, with TRBD2 identical over 13 bases. Germline V gives CDR1 LNHNV, CDR2 YYDKDF (reference sequence). CDR3 length: 19 amino acids. Germline trimming cut 0 bases from V and 0 bases from J; bases unmatched to any gene: 7. The CDR3 DNA is TGTGCCACCAGCAGAGATGCAGCTGGGACTAGCGGGAACCAAGAGACCCAGTACTTC. Translation: CATSRDAAGTSGNQETQYF.

The genes are TRBV7-4 and TRBJ2-1; D uncertain. The J call is doubtful: the DNA matches TRBJ2-7 better. The CDR3 loop spans 14 amino acids. CDR1 and CDR2 (germline): SGHVT, SQSDAQ. The CDR3 spells CASSLQTITYEQYF. The DNA of the CDR3 is TGTGCCAGCAGCTTACAGACGATCACCTACGAGCAGTACTTC.

The chain combines TRBV15 with TRBJ2-1; the D gene is possibly TRBD2 (7 bases). The assigned J gene may be wrong: the sequence end matches TRBJ2-7 better. CDR3 length: 16 residues. The germline CDR1 and CDR2 sequences are LNHNV and YYDKDF (reference sequence). The CDR3 DNA reads TGTGCCACCAGCTCAAGGGGGGGAGATTCCTACAATGAGCAGTACTTC. Its translation is CATSSRGGDSYNEQYF.

This clonotype was detected ten times or more. Just one base apart from a much larger clone, this may be a read error. The chain joins TRBV7-6 to TRBJ2-5; possibly TRBD2 for D (7 bases). This CDR3 region has 17 residues. Trimming cost V 1 base and J 11 bases, with 26 bases left between them. Looked up from germline, CDR1 is SGHVS and CDR2 is FNYEAQ. The DNA for the CDR3 is TGTGCCAGCAGCTTAGGGGGCGGGGGACACTCCTACAATGAGCAGTACTTC. Translating it yields CASSLGGGGHSYNEQYF.

The chain uses TRBV7-6 and TRBJ2-1, with D perhaps TRBD1 (6 bases). The end of the DNA is better explained by TRBJ2-5, so the J call may be wrong. Per the germline V gene, CDR1 is SGHVS and CDR2 is FNYEAQ. The CDR3 is 14 amino acids. The CDR3 DNA follows: TGTGCCAGCAGCTTATCTGGGGGCTCCTACGACCAGTACTTC. Amino acids: CASSLSGGSYDQYF.

The chain employs TRBV7-2 and TRBJ2-3; the D gene is possibly TRBD2 (6 bases). The J call may not be correct, given that the DNA end is closer to TRBJ2-5. CDR1 and CDR2 from the germline V gene are SGHTA and FQGNSA. The CDR3 has 15 amino acids. The CDR3 DNA sequence: TGTGCCAGCAGCTTACGGAGGGTAGGACGGGAGACCCAGTACTTC. Translation gives CASSLRRVGRETQYF.

As for this clonotype: The CDR3 carries no conserved terminal phenylalanine or tryptophan, so it likely arises from a read error. The limits of the CDR3 on the DNA are not certain, so only TCRdb's listed CDR3 is given. The chain links TRBV18 to TRBJ2-5; no DNA check was done on the table's D call, TRBD1. The germline CDR1 and CDR2 sequences are KGHSH and LQKENI. The CDR3 totals 18 residues, both ends included. The CDR3 sequence: CASSPVGTGANYGYTFGS.

The chain combines TRBV2 with TRBJ1-6; the D gene is possibly TRBD1 (6 bases). V lost 5 bases, J lost 7 bases, and 12 bases lay in between. Germline CDR1 SNHLY, CDR2 FYNNEI. This CDR3 comprises 14 residues. The CDR3 region is CASSRTDKNSPLHF. The CDR3 DNA is TGTGCCAGCAGTCGGACAGATAAGAATTCACCCCTCCACTTT.

V gene TRBV7-8 combines with J gene TRBJ2-2, with a weak D call TRBD2 (7 bases). This CDR3 has 15 residues. CDR1 and CDR2 (germline): SGHVS, FQNEAQ. V gave up 5 bases and J gave up 7 bases, with 17 bases separating them. CDR3 region: CASSVGGGSYGELFF. The DNA of the CDR3 is TGTGCCAGCAGCGTCGGGGGCGGGAGCTACGGGGAGCTGTTTTTT. Looking up the rest from reference TRBV7-8 and TRBJ2-2 gives the full variable domain: GAGVSQSPRYKVAKRGQDVALRCDPISGHVSLFWYQQALGQGPEFLTYFQNEAQLDKSGLPSDRFFAERPEGSVSTLKIQRTQQEDSAVYLCASSVGGGSYGELFFGEGSRLTVL.

Points on this clonotype: A much larger clone is a single base away; this may be a read error. The chain links TRBV5-6 to TRBJ2-1, with D hard to call. CDR3 length equals 12 residues. V was trimmed by 4 bases and J by 13 bases, leaving 15 bases between them. Looked up from germline, CDR1 is SGHDT and CDR2 is YYEEEE. The CDR3 loop reads CASSVEGNIQFF. The CDR3 bases are TGTGCCAGCAGCGTGGAAGGGAACATTCAGTTCTTC. Full variable domain (missing parts from reference TRBV5-6 and TRBJ2-1): DAGVTQSPTHLIKTRGQQVTLRCSPKSGHDTVSWYQQALGQGPQFIFQYYEEEERQRGNFPDRFSGHQFPNYSSELNVNALLLGDSALYLCASSVEGNIQFFGPGTRLTVL.

This clonotype came up many times. The chain employs TRBV11-2 and TRBJ2-5; 14 nucleotides align to TRBD2. J was trimmed by 2 bases and V by 5 bases; bases with no gene match: 10. CDR3 length: 18 residues. The germline gives CDR1 SGHAT, CDR2 FQNNGV. The CDR3 sequence is CASSQPFGTSGGQETQYF. The CDR3 region has the DNA TGTGCCAGCAGCCAACCCTTTGGGACTAGCGGGGGTCAAGAGACCCAGTACTTC.

This clonotype was counted a few times. The chain combines TRBV7-9 with TRBJ2-3, with a weak D call TRBD2 (6 bases). V lost 1 base to trimming and J lost 5 bases, with 7 bases between them. The CDR3 runs to 13 residues. Germline V gives CDR1 SEHNR, CDR2 FQNEAQ (reference sequence). The CDR3 here is CASSLVGGDTQYF. Written as DNA, the CDR3 is TGTGCCAGCAGCTTAGTGGGGGGAGATACGCAGTATTTT. The full variable domain, with the rest looked up from reference TRBV7-9 and TRBJ2-3, is DTGVSQNPRHKITKRGQNVTFRCDPISEHNRLYWYRQTLGQGPEFLTYFQNEAQLEKSRLLSDRFSAERPKGSFSTLEIQRTEQGDSAMYLCASSLVGGDTQYFGPGTRLTVL.

This clonotype was picked up many times. This sequence joins TRBV6-6 and TRBJ1-4; TRBD1 matches 8 bases. V gave up 1 base and J gave up 8 bases; unmatched junction bases: 6. Looked up from germline, CDR1 is MNHNY and CDR2 is SVGAGI (reference sequence). This CDR3 is built from 15 residues. The CDR3 loop is CASSYYQGADEKLFF. The CDR3 nucleotides read TGTGCCAGCAGTTACTATCAGGGGGCAGACGAAAAACTGTTTTTT.

This chain uses TRBV11-1 with TRBJ2-7, with D perhaps matching TRBD1 (7 bases). The J call may not be correct, given that the DNA end is closer to TRBJ2-4. The length of the CDR3 is 14 residues. Germline CDR1 is SGHAT and CDR2 is FQDESV (reference sequence). In nucleotides, the CDR3 is TGTGCCAGCAGCTTCAGGGGGACTTTAAACATTCAGTACTTC. This gives the protein CASSFRGTLNIQYF.

The chain is built from TRBV4-1 and TRBJ2-1; 8 bases map to TRBD2. The J call may be in error: the DNA end matches TRBJ2-7 better. Germline values: CDR1 MGHRA, CDR2 YSYEKL. The CDR3 consists of 16 residues. For the CDR3, the DNA is TGCGCCAGCAGCCAAGGTGACGGGGGGGCCCGAAATGAGCAGTACTTC. The encoded protein is CASSQGDGGARNEQYF.

This clonotype was detected only once. This CDR3 fails to terminate in the conserved phenylalanine or tryptophan, so it likely reflects a read error. The DNA is left out, because the CDR3 cannot be placed on it with certainty; the CDR3 is given as TCRdb lists it. The chain recombines TRBV7-6 with TRBJ2-3; the table calls TRBD1, which could not be checked here. The CDR3 comprises 17 residues, both ends counted. Germline V lookup: CDR1 SGHVS, CDR2 FNYEAQ. The CDR3 loop reads CASSLAPLNPYGYTFGP.

This clonotype was seen just once. V and J are TRBV28 and TRBJ2-7; 7 positions agree with TRBD2. The better agreement between TRBJ2-5 and the DNA end casts doubt on the J call. Germline V gene data show CDR1 as MDHEN and CDR2 as SYDVKM. This CDR3 has 15 residues. The CDR3 region has the DNA TGTGCCAGCAGTCTTGGAGGCGGGAGACTGGAGACCCAGTACTTC. Amino acid sequence: CASSLGGGRLETQYF.

This clonotype was picked up a small number of times. This sequence joins TRBV6-1 and TRBJ2-5; a weak D match, TRBD2 (7 bases). Judging by the DNA end, TRBJ2-4 fits better; the J call may be wrong. Looked up from germline, CDR1 is MNHNS and CDR2 is SASEGT. CDR3 length: 15 amino acids. CDR3 sequence (DNA): TGTGCCAGCATGCTACAGGGAGGGTCCAAAAACATTCAGTACTTC. Translated: CASMLQGGSKNIQYF.

This clonotype was counted many times. This chain connects TRBV12-3 or TRBV12-4 to TRBJ1-1; D is uncertain. V dropped 3 bases and J dropped 0 bases, with 5 bases sitting between them. This CDR3 is 13 amino acids long. CDR3 sequence: CASSLVVNTEAFF. The CDR3 DNA sequence: TGTGCCAGCAGTTTGGTTGTGAACACTGAAGCTTTCTTT.

In regard to this clonotype: Since a much larger clone is just one base distant, this may be a read error. V usage is TRBV2 and J usage is TRBJ2-2, with 12 bases lining up with TRBD1. CDR1 and CDR2 from the germline V gene are SNHLY and FYNNEI. This CDR3 comprises 20 residues. CDR3 region: CACSVPGQGAYQLGTGELFF. In DNA, the CDR3 is TGTGCCTGCAGTGTACCGGGACAGGGGGCGTATCAGCTCGGCACCGGGGAGCTGTTTTTT.

This clonotype has only a few counts. V gene TRBV2 combines with J gene TRBJ1-2, with a possible D match to TRBD1 (5 bases). The V end lost 0 bases, the J end lost 6 bases, and 14 bases lay between the germline ends. Germline CDR1 SNHLY, CDR2 FYNNEI. The CDR3 extends over 15 amino acids. CDR3 nucleotide sequence: TGTGCCAGCAGTGAAGCGCTTTCAGGGCGCCATGGCTACACCTTC. Its protein is CASSEALSGRHGYTF.

A single count supports this clonotype. As the CDR3 is not closed by the conserved phenylalanine or tryptophan, this likely results from a read error. No DNA is shown, since the ends of the CDR3 on it are uncertain; the CDR3 is the one TCRdb lists. This sequence joins TRBV7-2 and TRBJ2-3; the table's D gene call, TRBD1, was not cross checked with the DNA. Germline CDR1 and CDR2: SGHTA and FQGNSA. With termini counted, the CDR3 has 14 amino acids. The CDR3: CASRLEAGEQYFGP.

This clonotype counts as medium-sized (0.01 to 0.1%). The chain is built from TRBV7-6 and TRBJ2-7; 8 positions match TRBD1. The V gene end was trimmed by 5 bases and the J gene end by 3 bases; junction bases not matched to a gene: 3. Germline CDR1 SGHVS, CDR2 FNYEAQ. This CDR3 is 13 amino acids long. The CDR3 sequence is CASSPTGGYEQYF. The CDR3 DNA reads TGTGCCAGCAGCCCTACAGGGGGCTACGAGCAGTACTTC.

Details on this clonotype: A much larger clone lies one base from this, so it may be a read error. The genes are TRBV5-1 and TRBJ2-5; perhaps TRBD2 as D (6 bases). The germline V and J ends were trimmed by 0 bases and 11 bases, with 20 bases remaining between them. The CDR3 extends over 15 amino acids. Germline CDR1 reads SGHRS; CDR2 reads YFSETQ. CDR3 nucleotide sequence: TGCGCCAGCAGCTTGGCCGGGACTCCTCGCGATGAGCAGTACTTC. Its translation: CASSLAGTPRDEQYF.

In this sample, this clonotype turned up many times. A read error may explain this, as a much larger clone is one base away. The J gene is TRBJ2-1, the V gene TRBV6-1, with 9 nucleotides matching TRBD2. The J call may be in error: the DNA end matches TRBJ2-7 better. This CDR3 contains 15 residues. The germline gives CDR1 MNHNS, CDR2 SASEGT. The DNA of the CDR3 is TGTGCCAGCAGTTCTACTAGCGGGTGGTACAATGAGCAGTACTTC. Translation: CASSSTSGWYNEQYF.